The T cell receptor (beta chain) under discussion was sequenced for a study of T cell responses to AZD1222 COVID-19 vaccine. Study-level findings and limits: Samples come after the peak T cell response, not at day 14. The sample set comprised mostly white British donors with more females, and clonal diversity was possibly underestimated.

For this clone: Its cognate antigen is unknown.

Here immunoSEQ multiplex PCR was the method, and the copy in TCRdb shows in-frame clones only, minus some. The sample has 95,000 to 150,000 clones, around 90% seen once. With V trimmed by 4 bases and J by 5 bases, 5 bases remained unmatched. The CDR3 runs 13 residues. Germline V gives CDR1 SGHRS, CDR2 YFSETQ. This chain links TRBV5-1 with TRBJ2-7; 8 nucleotides match TRBD1. The receptor comes from an adult in good health. The source material was peripheral blood, sampled on day 0 of AZD1222 vaccination. The CDR3, as DNA: TGCGCCAGCAGCCTAGGACAGGGTAACGAGCAGTACTTC. It is translated as CASSLGQGNEQYF.